The clone carrying this T cell receptor beta chain has a handful of counts. The source material, RNA transcripts, was used to amplify TCR beta CDR3 regions. The HTBI set primed first-round TCR CDR3 RT-PCR. TCRdb itself ran the multiplex PCR reads through MiXCR, one entry per CDR3 protein. The data hold hundreds of thousands of distinct CDR3 sequences, with over 12% observed a single time. These data originate in a study of T cells in Graves' hyperthyroidism and ophthalmopathy. Each ophthalmopathy patient scored at least 3 on the Clinical Activity Score and at least 4 on NOSPECS grade, with duration under 3 months. Exclusion criteria comprised uncontrolled infection, other autoimmune disease, pregnancy or lactation. There are 14 residues in the CDR3. The trim removed 5 bases at V and 4 bases at J, leaving 9 bases unmatched. Germline CDR1 reads SQVTM; CDR2 reads ANQGSEA.

Sequenced: blood. The clonotype comes from a man in his forties or fifties with Graves' ophthalmopathy. The chain links TRBV29-1 to TRBJ2-7; 9 nucleotides match TRBD2. CDR3 sequence: CSVRPSGRSYEQYF. Written as DNA, the CDR3 is TGCAGCGTTCGACCCAGCGGGAGGTCTTACGAGCAGTACTTC.